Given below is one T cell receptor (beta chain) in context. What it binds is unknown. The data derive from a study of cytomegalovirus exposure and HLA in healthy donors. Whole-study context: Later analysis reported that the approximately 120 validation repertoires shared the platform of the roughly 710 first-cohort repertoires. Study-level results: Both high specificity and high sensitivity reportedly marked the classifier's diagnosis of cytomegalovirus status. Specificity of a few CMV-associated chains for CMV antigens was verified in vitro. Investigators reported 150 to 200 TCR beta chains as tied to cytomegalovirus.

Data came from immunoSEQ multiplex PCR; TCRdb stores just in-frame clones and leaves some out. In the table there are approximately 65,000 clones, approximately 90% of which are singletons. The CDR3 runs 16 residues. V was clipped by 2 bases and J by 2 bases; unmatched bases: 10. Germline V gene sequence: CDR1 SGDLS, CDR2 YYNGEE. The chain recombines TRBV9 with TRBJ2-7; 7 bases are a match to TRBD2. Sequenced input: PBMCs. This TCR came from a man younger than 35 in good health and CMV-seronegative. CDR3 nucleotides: TGTGCCAGCAGCGTGGGGCTTGGGACTAAACCCTACGAGCAGTACTTC. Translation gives CASSVGLGTKPYEQYF. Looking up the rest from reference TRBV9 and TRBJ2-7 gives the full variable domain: DSGVTQTPKHLITATGQRVTLRCSPRSGDLSVYWYQQSLDQGLQFLIQYYNGEERAKGNILERFSAQQFPDLHSELNLSSLELGDSALYFCASSVGLGTKPYEQYFGPGTRLTVT.